This T cell receptor beta chain is drawn from a study of immune cell composition in non-small cell lung cancer. Study-level points and caveats: 60% to 80% of squamous and 30% to 35% of adenocarcinoma cases had tumour-associated clones >0.5%. Lung squamous cell carcinoma tumours had significantly higher top 10 clone scores and productive clonality than lung adenocarcinoma.

The CDR3 spans 17 residues. The J segment lost 3 bases and the V segment lost 5 bases, leaving 11 bases of the junction unmatched. The V gene's germline CDR1 is LNHDA and CDR2 SQIVND (reference sequence). The method was immunoSEQ multiplex PCR; TCRdb's version includes in-frame clones alone and lacks a portion of them. The sample carries roughly 1,100 clones, 69% recorded once. As regards this clone: The antigen is unknown.

Material: lung tumor tissue. This chain connects TRBV19 to TRBJ2-2; 8 bases match TRBD1. The source is a human donor with non-small cell lung cancer. The CDR3 loop reads CASSSPPGQVYTGELFF. As DNA, the CDR3 is TGTGCCAGTAGTTCGCCTCCGGGACAGGTTTACACCGGGGAGCTGTTTTTT.